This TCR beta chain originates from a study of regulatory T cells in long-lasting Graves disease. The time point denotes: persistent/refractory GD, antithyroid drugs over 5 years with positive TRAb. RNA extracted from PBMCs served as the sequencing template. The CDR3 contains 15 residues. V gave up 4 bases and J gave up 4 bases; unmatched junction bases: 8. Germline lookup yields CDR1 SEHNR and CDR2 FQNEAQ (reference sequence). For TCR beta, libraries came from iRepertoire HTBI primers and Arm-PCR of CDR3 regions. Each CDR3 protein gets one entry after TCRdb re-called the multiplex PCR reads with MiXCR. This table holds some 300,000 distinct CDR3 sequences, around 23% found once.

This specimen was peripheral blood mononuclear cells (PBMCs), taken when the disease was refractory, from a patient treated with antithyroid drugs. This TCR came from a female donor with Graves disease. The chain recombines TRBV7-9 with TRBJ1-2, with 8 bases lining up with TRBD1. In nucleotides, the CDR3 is TGTGCCAGCAGCTGGGCAGGGGGCGAGAGCTATGGCTACACCTTC. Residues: CASSWAGGESYGYTF.